This T cell receptor (beta chain) was captured by sequencing in a study of cytomegalovirus exposure and HLA in healthy donors. Study-wide points: Some segments of the V type, notably TRBV6-2 and TRBV6-3, were excluded as indistinguishable.

Concerning this clone: As yet, its antigen is unknown.

The primer mix had 60 Vbeta and 13 Jbeta primers. Produced via immunoSEQ multiplex PCR; TCRdb's table is partial and in-frame only. The sample lists about 190,000 clones; over 70% were seen once. Germline CDR1 SGHRS, CDR2 YFSETQ. The CDR3 runs to 17 residues. Losses at the gene ends were 0 bases for V and 0 bases for J; bases not matched to a gene: 7. This receptor was obtained from a man between 25 and 39 years old in good health and CMV-seronegative. The chain employs TRBV5-1 and TRBJ2-5; 8 bases align to TRBD2. The specimen was PBMCs. The CDR3 DNA follows: TGCGCCAGCAGCTTGGTCGGGGGCGGGGGGCACCAAGAGACCCAGTACTTC. It encodes CASSLVGGGGHQETQYF.